This T cell receptor beta chain originates from a study of siplizumab effects on memory and regulatory T cells. Study results and caveats: Unstimulated subsets accounted for the mapping of only a minor share of the clones that were alloreactive. It was not possible to assign a naive or memory phenotype to roughly 75-95% of proliferating CD4+ or CD8+ clones. In unstimulated cells, naive T cells appeared more diverse than memory T cells and seemed major alloresponse contributors.

This clone was counted once. As yet, its antigen is unknown. Clones were sequenced by immunoSEQ multiplex PCR, and TCRdb holds only the in-frame ones, with some missing. The table includes more than 90,000 clones, about nine tenths detected once. CDR3 length equals 16 residues. The ends lost 1 base at V and 7 bases at J; junction bases unmatched: 5. Germline V gene sequence: CDR1 SEHNR, CDR2 FQNEAQ (reference sequence). The chain has TRBV7-9 and TRBJ2-1; TRBD2 matches at 12 bases. What was sequenced was non-Treg CD4+ T cells sorted from blood. This TCR was recovered from a human donor in good health. CDR3 DNA sequence: TGTGCCAGCAGCTTAGGGGGACTAGCGGGCCCGAATGAGCAGTTCTTC. It encodes CASSLGGLAGPNEQFF.